A single sample is the source of the 3 T cell receptor beta chains below, sequenced in a study of brain T cells in children with intractable seizures. Using immunoSEQ multiplex PCR, the repertoire was profiled, and TCRdb retains in-frame clones only, with some absent. The table includes approximately 110,000 clones, 90% to 95% detected once. This material consisted of peripheral blood, taken at surgery. The receptors were sampled from a boy in the first two years of life with hemimegalencephaly and intractable seizures.

V is TRBV7-2 and J is TRBJ2-1; D remains unclear. Germline CDR1 and CDR2: SGHTA and FQGNSA. V was cut by 1 base and J by 3 bases, with 13 bases left in between. This CDR3 region has 16 residues. The CDR3: CASSLDGRSYYNEQFF. Written as DNA, the CDR3 is TGTGCCAGCAGCTTAGATGGGCGGAGCTACTACAATGAGCAGTTCTTC. Combining the CDR3 with reference TRBV7-2 and TRBJ2-1 gives the whole variable domain GAGVSQSPSNKVTEKGKDVELRCDPISGHTALYWYRQSLGQGLEFLIYFQGNSAPDKSGLPSDRFSAERTGGSVSTLTIQRTQQEDSAVYLCASSLDGRSYYNEQFFGPGTRLTVL.

The chain couples TRBV30 to TRBJ1-6, with a possible D match to TRBD1 (5 bases). The CDR3 consists of 15 residues. Trimming removed 3 bases from V and 6 bases from J, with 15 bases in between. Per the germline V gene, CDR1 is GTSNPN and CDR2 is SVGIG (reference sequence). The CDR3 spells CAWRGVALTNSPLHF. The CDR3 nucleotides read TGTGCCTGGAGGGGGGTCGCTCTGACTAATTCACCCCTCCACTTT.

The gene calls are TRBV9 and TRBJ1-6, with D possibly matching TRBD1 (6 bases). V lost 6 bases, J lost 6 bases, and 10 bases lay in between. The CDR3 contains 13 residues. The V gene's germline CDR1 is SGDLS and CDR2 YYNGEE. The CDR3 bases are TGTGCCAGCAAGGGGGAGGGTAATTCACCCCTCCACTTT. The encoded protein is CASKGEGNSPLHF.